The 5 T cell receptor beta chains given below trace back to one sample, sequenced in a study of cytomegalovirus exposure and HLA in healthy donors. The PCR used 60 Vbeta and 13 Jbeta primers. The protocol was immunoSEQ multiplex PCR, while the TCRdb copy is restricted to in-frame clones and leaves out a portion. The sample contains about 190,000 clones, 87% of which appear only once. The sample was PBMCs. Receptors were obtained from a man younger than 40 in good health and CMV-seronegative.

This rearrangement joins TRBV4-1 to TRBJ2-1, with TRBD2 matching over 14 bases. V shed 4 bases and J 5 bases; nucleotides not matched to a gene: 4. This CDR3 comprises 16 residues. Germline CDR1 and CDR2: MGHRA and YSYEKL. CDR3 in DNA: TGCGCCAGCAGCCCGGGACTAGCGGGGGCAAACAATGAGCAGTTCTTC. This translates into CASSPGLAGANNEQFF.

The rearrangement links TRBV6-6 to TRBJ1-6, with a possible D match to TRBD1 (6 bases). The CDR3 has 13 amino acids. V gave up 6 bases and J gave up 10 bases, with 13 bases separating them. The germline V gene encodes CDR1 MNHNY and CDR2 SVGAGI (reference sequence). The CDR3 loop is CASRYREGSPLHF. The CDR3 nucleotides read TGTGCCAGCAGATACAGGGAGGGCTCACCCCTCCACTTT.

As concerns this clone: One end of the junction varies from germline; a read error may be responsible. V usage is TRBV7-9 and J usage is TRBJ1-1, with 8 bases fitting TRBD1. The germline gives CDR1 SEHNR, CDR2 FQNEAQ (reference sequence). There are 14 residues in the CDR3. CDR3 sequence reads: CSSSFQITGGGAFF. The CDR3 nucleotides read TGTTCCAGCAGCTTTCAGATCACAGGGGGTGGAGCTTTCTTT.

The table lists this clone with a few counts. The chain uses TRBV18 and TRBJ2-2, with a weak D call TRBD1 (5 bases). Germline CDR1 is KGHSH and CDR2 is LQKENI. CDR3 length: 14 residues. The germline V and J ends were trimmed by 3 bases and 4 bases, with 9 bases remaining between them. The CDR3 region is CASSPQGPTGELFF. CDR3 DNA: TGTGCCAGCTCACCGCAGGGTCCCACCGGGGAGCTGTTTTTT.

V is TRBV6-6 and J is TRBJ2-1; perhaps TRBD2 as D (7 bases). Germline V gene lookup returns CDR1 MNHNY and CDR2 SVGAGI (reference sequence). This CDR3 is built from 15 residues. V was shortened by 6 bases and J by 7 bases, with 19 bases between the two germline ends. This CDR3 reads CASSITRGGGNEQFF. The CDR3 nucleotides read TGTGCCAGCAGCATTACTAGGGGGGGCGGAAATGAGCAGTTCTTC.